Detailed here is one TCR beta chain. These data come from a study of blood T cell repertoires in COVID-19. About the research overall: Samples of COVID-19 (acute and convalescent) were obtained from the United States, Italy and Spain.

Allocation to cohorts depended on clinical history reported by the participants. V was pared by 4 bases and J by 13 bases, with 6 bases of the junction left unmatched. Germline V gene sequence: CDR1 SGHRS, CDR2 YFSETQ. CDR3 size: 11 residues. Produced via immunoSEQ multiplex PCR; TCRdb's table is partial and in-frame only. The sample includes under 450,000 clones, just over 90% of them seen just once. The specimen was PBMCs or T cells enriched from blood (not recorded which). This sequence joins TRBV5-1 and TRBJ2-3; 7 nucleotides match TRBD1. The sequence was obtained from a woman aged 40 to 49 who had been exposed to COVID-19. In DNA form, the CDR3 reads TGCGCCAGCAGCGGGGGACAGTTAGAGTATTTT. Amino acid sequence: CASSGGQLEYF.